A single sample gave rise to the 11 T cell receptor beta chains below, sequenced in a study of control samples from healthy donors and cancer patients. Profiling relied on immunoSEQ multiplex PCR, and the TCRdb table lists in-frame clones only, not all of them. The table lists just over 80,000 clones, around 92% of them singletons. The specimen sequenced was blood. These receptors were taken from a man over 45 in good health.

CDR3 sequence reads: CASSSLQGATGELFF. The CDR3 bases are TGTGCCAGCAGCTCGTTACAGGGGGCTACCGGGGAGCTGTTTTTT. The chain uses TRBV5-4 and TRBJ2-2; TRBD1 matches 9 bases. The CDR3 runs to 15 residues. V was pared by 3 bases and J by 5 bases, with 5 bases of the junction left unmatched. Germline CDR1 SGHNT, CDR2 YYREEE (reference sequence).

The CDR3 sequence: CASSFLLAGGRETQYF. The CDR3 DNA reads as TGCGCCAGCAGCTTCCTACTAGCGGGGGGCCGGGAGACCCAGTACTTC. This chain joins TRBV5-1 and TRBJ2-5; 12 bases align to TRBD2. The ends lost 2 bases at V and 5 bases at J; junction bases unmatched: 7. This CDR3 is built from 16 residues. The V gene's germline CDR1 is SGHRS and CDR2 YFSETQ.

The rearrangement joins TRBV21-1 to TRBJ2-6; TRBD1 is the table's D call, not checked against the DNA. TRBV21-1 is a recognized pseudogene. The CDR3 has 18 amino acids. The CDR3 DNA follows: TGTGCCAGCAGCGGCCGGGACAGGGGATACTCTGGGGCCAACGTCCTGACTTTC. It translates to CASSGRDRGYSGANVLTF.

CDR3 sequence (DNA): TGTGCCAGCAGCCCGCGGACAGGGGATTCACCCCTCCACTTT. As protein: CASSPRTGDSPLHF. This sequence joins TRBV3-1 (or the pseudogene TRBV3-2) and TRBJ1-6, with TRBD1 matching 9 bases. V gave up 4 bases and J gave up 8 bases; unmatched junction bases: 3. The CDR3 is 14 amino acids. The V gene's germline CDR1 is LGHDT and CDR2 YNNKEL (reference sequence).

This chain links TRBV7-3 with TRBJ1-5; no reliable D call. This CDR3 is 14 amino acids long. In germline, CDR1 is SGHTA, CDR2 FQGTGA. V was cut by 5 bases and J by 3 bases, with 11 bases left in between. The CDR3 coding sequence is TGTGCCAGCAGCCCCGCAAGGGACAATCAGCCCCAGCATTTT. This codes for CASSPARDNQPQHF.

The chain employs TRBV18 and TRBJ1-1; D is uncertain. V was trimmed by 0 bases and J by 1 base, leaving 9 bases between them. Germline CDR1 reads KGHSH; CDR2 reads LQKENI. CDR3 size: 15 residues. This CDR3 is CASSPPIQRNTEAFF. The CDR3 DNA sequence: TGTGCCAGCTCACCACCAATACAGCGGAACACTGAAGCTTTCTTT.

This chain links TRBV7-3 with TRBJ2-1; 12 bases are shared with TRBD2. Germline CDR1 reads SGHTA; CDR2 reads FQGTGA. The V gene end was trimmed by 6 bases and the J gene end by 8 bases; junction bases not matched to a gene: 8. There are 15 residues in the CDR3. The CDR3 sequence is CASSLAGGPLDEQFF. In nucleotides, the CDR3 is TGTGCCAGCAGTCTAGCGGGGGGGCCTTTGGATGAGCAGTTCTTC. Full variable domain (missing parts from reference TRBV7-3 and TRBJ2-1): GAGVSQTPSNKVTEKGKYVELRCDPISGHTALYWYRQSLGQGPEFLIYFQGTGAADDSGLPNDRFFAVRPEGSVSTLKIQRTERGDSAVYLCASSLAGGPLDEQFFGPGTRLTVL.

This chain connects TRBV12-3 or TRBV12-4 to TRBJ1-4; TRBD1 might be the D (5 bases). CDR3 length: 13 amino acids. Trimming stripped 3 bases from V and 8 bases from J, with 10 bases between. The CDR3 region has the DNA TGTGCCAGCAGTTTTAGGAAGGGGGAAAAACTGTTTTTT. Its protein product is CASSFRKGEKLFF.

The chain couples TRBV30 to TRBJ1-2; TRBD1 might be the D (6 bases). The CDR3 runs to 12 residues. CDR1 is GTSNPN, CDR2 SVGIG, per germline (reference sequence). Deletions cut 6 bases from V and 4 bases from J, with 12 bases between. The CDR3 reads CACTGSGYGYTF. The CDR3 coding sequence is TGTGCCTGTACAGGGTCTGGCTATGGCTACACCTTC.

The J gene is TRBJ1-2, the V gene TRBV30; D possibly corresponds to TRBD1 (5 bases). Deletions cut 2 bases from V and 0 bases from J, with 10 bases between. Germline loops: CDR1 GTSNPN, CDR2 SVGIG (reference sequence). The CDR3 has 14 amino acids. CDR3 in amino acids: CAWSWDRPNYGYTF. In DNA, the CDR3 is TGTGCCTGGAGTTGGGACCGTCCTAACTATGGCTACACCTTC.

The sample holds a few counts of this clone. The DNA of the CDR3 is TGTGCCAGTAGTATAAGAGGGGTGGACACTGAAGCTTTCTTT. As protein: CASSIRGVDTEAFF. This chain uses TRBV19 with TRBJ1-1; TRBD1 is a possible D gene (5 bases). This CDR3 spans 14 amino acids. The germline gives CDR1 LNHDA, CDR2 SQIVND (reference sequence). V lost 2 bases and J 3 bases, leaving 10 bases between the germline ends. The full variable domain, rest sourced from reference TRBV19 and TRBJ1-1, is DGGITQSPKYLFRKEGQNVTLSCEQNLNHDAMYWYRQDPGQGLRLIYYSQIVNDFQKGDIAEGYSVSREKKESFPLTVTSAQKNPTAFYLCASSIRGVDTEAFFGQGTRLTVV.